One sample yielded the 10 T cell receptor beta chains listed below, sequenced in a study of shared clonotypes between healthy human individuals. Clones were read by immunoSEQ multiplex PCR, and TCRdb kept only the in-frame ones, dropping some. The sample contains 2 million or so clones, just under 95% of which appear only once. The naive CD8 subset, CD45RO-negative cells positively selected for CCR7, excluded terminally differentiated effector memory CD45RA+ cells. Sequenced material: naive CD8+ T cells sorted from blood. These receptors originate from a man between 18 and 29 years old in good health.

The chain is built from TRBV28 and TRBJ1-2; D unresolved. Germline CDR1 and CDR2: MDHEN and SYDVKM. Trimming left V 2 bases short and J 0 bases short, with 10 bases between. This CDR3 comprises 15 residues. DNA of the CDR3: TGTGCCAGCAGTTTAGAGGTCAGGACTAACTATGGCTACACCTTC. Protein product: CASSLEVRTNYGYTF.

The chain carries TRBV6-1 and TRBJ2-3; 9 bases are shared with TRBD2. The CDR3 is 18 residues long. The V segment lost 2 bases and the J segment 5 bases; nucleotides outside the gene matches: 14. Germline CDR1 reads MNHNS; CDR2 reads SASEGT. The CDR3 nucleotides read TGTGCCAGCAGTGAAACCCCCCGGACTAGCGAAGGAGGAGATACGCAGTATTTT. Protein sequence: CASSETPRTSEGGDTQYF.

The chain recombines TRBV19 with TRBJ1-1; D uncertain. The CDR3 totals 14 residues. Trimming cost V 2 bases and J 8 bases, with 15 bases left between them. CDR1 LNHDA and CDR2 SQIVND come from the germline V gene (reference sequence). The CDR3 DNA is TGTGCCAGTAGTATAAGTGCGGCAGCTCCCGAAGCTTTCTTT. This encodes CASSISAAAPEAFF.

The chain carries TRBV7-8 and TRBJ2-7, with D perhaps assigned TRBD1 or TRBD2 (5 bases each). Trimming took 1 base from V and 0 from J, leaving 7 bases between them. Germline CDR1 SGHVS, CDR2 FQNEAQ. The CDR3 extends over 14 amino acids. Here the CDR3 reads CASSLEGSSYEQYF. CDR3 in DNA: TGTGCCAGCAGCTTAGAGGGGAGCTCCTACGAGCAGTACTTC.

The chain uses TRBV7-2 and TRBJ1-4; TRBD1 is a possible D gene (5 bases). CDR1 is SGHTA, CDR2 FQGNSA, per germline. The CDR3 has 12 amino acids. Trimming cost V 1 base and J 8 bases, with 5 bases left between them. The CDR3 sequence is CASSLGGEKLFF. The CDR3 region has the DNA TGTGCCAGCAGCTTAGGGGGCGAAAAACTGTTTTTT. Full variable domain (outside the CDR3, taken from reference TRBV7-2 and TRBJ1-4): GAGVSQSPSNKVTEKGKDVELRCDPISGHTALYWYRQSLGQGLEFLIYFQGNSAPDKSGLPSDRFSAERTGGSVSTLTIQRTQQEDSAVYLCASSLGGEKLFFGSGTQLSVL.

As concerns this clone: A read error may account for a junction end that differs from germline. The CDR3 is CASSLAREYEQYF. Here the CDR3 DNA reads TGTGCTAGCAGCTTAGCCAGAGAATACGAGCAGTACTTC. This sequence joins TRBV7-7 and TRBJ2-7; D is undetermined. Germline V gene data show CDR1 as SSHAT and CDR2 as FNYEAQ (reference sequence). This CDR3 has 13 residues.

This CDR3 is CASSLGQGAAPQHF. CDR3 coding DNA: TGTGCCAGCAGCCTGGGACAGGGGGCTGCGCCCCAGCATTTT. V and J are TRBV7-9 and TRBJ1-5; TRBD1 matches at 12 bases. CDR3 length equals 14 residues. V lost 5 bases to trimming and J lost 9 bases; unmatched junction nucleotides: 5. CDR1 is SEHNR and CDR2 is FQNEAQ in the germline V gene (reference sequence). Full variable domain (remainder filled in from reference TRBV7-9 and TRBJ1-5): DTGVSQNPRHKITKRGQNVTFRCDPISEHNRLYWYRQTLGQGPEFLTYFQNEAQLEKSRLLSDRFSAERPKGSFSTLEIQRTEQGDSAMYLCASSLGQGAAPQHFGDGTRLSIL.

This chain uses TRBV28 with TRBJ1-4; D not certain. CDR1 is MDHEN and CDR2 is SYDVKM in the germline V gene. The V end lost 6 bases, the J end lost 0 bases, and 14 bases lay between the germline ends. This CDR3 region has 16 residues. The CDR3 loop is CASSLSVSTTNEKLFF. The CDR3 DNA sequence: TGTGCCAGCAGCCTATCAGTATCGACAACTAATGAAAAACTGTTTTTT.

The chain carries TRBV6-5 and TRBJ2-7; D tentatively fits TRBD1 or TRBD2 (5 bases each). V was clipped by 6 bases and J by 7 bases, with 16 bases between them. The CDR3 has 13 amino acids. Germline loops: CDR1 MNHEY, CDR2 SVGAGI. The CDR3 reads CASSPGPWGEQYF. CDR3 bases: TGTGCCAGCAGCCCAGGGCCTTGGGGGGAGCAGTACTTC.

The J gene is TRBJ1-2, the V gene TRBV19; D may be TRBD1 (5 bases). V was trimmed by 6 bases and J by 8 bases, leaving 19 bases between them. The CDR3 loop spans 14 amino acids. CDR1 is LNHDA, CDR2 SQIVND, per germline (reference sequence). DNA of the CDR3: TGTGCCAGTAGCGGCTTGGCATTTAAGGGGGGCTACACCTTC. Encoded protein: CASSGLAFKGGYTF.